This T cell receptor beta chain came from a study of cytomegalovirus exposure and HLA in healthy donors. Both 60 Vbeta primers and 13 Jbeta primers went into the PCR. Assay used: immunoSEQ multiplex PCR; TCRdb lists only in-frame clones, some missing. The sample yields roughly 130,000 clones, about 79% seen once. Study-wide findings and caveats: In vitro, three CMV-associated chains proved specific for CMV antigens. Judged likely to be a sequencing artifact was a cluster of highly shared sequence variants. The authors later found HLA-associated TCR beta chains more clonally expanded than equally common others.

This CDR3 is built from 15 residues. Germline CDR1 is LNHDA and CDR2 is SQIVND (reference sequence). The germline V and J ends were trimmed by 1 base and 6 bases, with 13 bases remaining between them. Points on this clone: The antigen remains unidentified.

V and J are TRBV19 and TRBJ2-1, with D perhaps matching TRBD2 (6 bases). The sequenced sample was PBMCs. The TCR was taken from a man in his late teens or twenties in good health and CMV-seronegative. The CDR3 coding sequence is TGTGCCAGTAGTATAGCGGAGGCGGGGAGCAATGAGCAGTTCTTC. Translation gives CASSIAEAGSNEQFF.